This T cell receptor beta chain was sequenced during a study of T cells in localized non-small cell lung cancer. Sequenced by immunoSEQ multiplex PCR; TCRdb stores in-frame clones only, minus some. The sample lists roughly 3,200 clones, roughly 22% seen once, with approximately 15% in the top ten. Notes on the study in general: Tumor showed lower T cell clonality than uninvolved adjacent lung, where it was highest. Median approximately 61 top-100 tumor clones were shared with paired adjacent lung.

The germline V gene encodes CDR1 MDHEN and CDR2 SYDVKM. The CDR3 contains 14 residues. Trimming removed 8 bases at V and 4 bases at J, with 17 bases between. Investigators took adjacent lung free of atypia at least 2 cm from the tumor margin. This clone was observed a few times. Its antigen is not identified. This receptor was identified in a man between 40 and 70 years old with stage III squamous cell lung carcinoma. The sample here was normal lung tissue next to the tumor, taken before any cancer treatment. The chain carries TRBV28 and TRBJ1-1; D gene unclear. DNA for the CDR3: TGTGCCAGCGGCCCCGCGTGGAGCGTCACTGAAGCTTTCTTT. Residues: CASGPAWSVTEAFF.